There are a few counts of the clone carrying this TCR beta chain. Its specificity is not known. This entry is derived from a study of Graves' ophthalmopathy and Graves' hyperthyroidism. Study-level points and caveats: Clonotypes were expanded in thyroid at above 0.001 frequency, and most also appeared in blood.

V lost 10 bases to trimming and J lost 10 bases, with 23 bases between them. The CDR3 is 15 amino acids. The germline CDR1 and CDR2 sequences are ENHRY and SYGVKD. The study amplified TCR beta CDR3 regions using RNA transcripts. First-round RT-PCR used HTBI primers; second-round multiplex PCR followed. From the multiplex PCR reads, TCRdb called clonotypes with MiXCR, one entry per CDR3 protein. The sample holds some 240,000 distinct CDR3 sequences; 45% are singletons and the top ten take about half. The rearrangement uses TRBV10-3 and TRBJ1-6, with D possibly being TRBD1 (5 bases). Sequencing was done on a sample of peripheral blood. The receptor was derived from an adult man with Graves' ophthalmopathy. The CDR3 here is CASSLQYGAQSPLHF. The CDR3 coding sequence is TGTGCCAGCAGCCTGCAGTACGGGGCGCAATCACCCCTCCACTTT.